The T cell receptor (beta chain) under discussion was sequenced for a study of immune evolution from preneoplasia to lung adenocarcinoma. Whole-study results and caveats: Clonality was highest in normal lung, lower in later-stage lesions apparently.

V was pared by 2 bases and J by 4 bases, with 16 bases between. Germline CDR1 is SGHNT and CDR2 is YYREEE (reference sequence). The CDR3 loop spans 15 amino acids. About this clone itself: The antigen remains unidentified.

Histologic diagnosis was independently verified by two lung pathologists. Macro-dissection enriched premalignant or tumor cells before nucleic acid extraction. Only in-frame clones appear in the TCRdb table, and some are missing; sequencing was by immunoSEQ multiplex PCR. This sample yields about 41,000 clones, of which under 80% are seen a single time; approximately 4.6% belongs to the top ten. Sequenced input: FFPE invasive lung adenocarcinoma tissue. This chain joins TRBV5-4 and TRBJ2-7; a possible D gene is TRBD1 (5 bases). This TCR was recovered from a person in their sixties with lung adenocarcinoma. The CDR3 DNA reads as TGTGCCAGCAGCTTACAGCAGGGATCGTCGTACGAGCAGTACTTC. This codes for CASSLQQGSSYEQYF.